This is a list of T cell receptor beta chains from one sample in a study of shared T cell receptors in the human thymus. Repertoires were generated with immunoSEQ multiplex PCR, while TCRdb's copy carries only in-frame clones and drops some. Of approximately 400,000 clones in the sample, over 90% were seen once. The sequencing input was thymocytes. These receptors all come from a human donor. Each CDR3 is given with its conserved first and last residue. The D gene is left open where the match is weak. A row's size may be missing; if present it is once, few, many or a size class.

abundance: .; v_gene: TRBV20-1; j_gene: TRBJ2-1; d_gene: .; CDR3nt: TGCAGTGCTAGTTTCTGGAATGAGCAGTTCTTC; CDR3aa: CSASFWNEQFF
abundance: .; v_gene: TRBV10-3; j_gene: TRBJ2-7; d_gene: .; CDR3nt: TGTGCCATCAGTGTGAGGGGTGAGCAGTACTTC; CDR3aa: CAISVRGEQYF
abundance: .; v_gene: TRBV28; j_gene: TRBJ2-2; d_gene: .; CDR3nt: TGTGCCAGCAGTTTATCGTCCCCAAAAATAGCGGACACCGGGGAGCTGTTTTTT; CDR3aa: CASSLSSPKIADTGELFF
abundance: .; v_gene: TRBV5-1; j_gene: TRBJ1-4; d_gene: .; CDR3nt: TGCGCCAGCAGCTTGAAAGGGGGGAATGAAAAACTGTTTTTT; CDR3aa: CASSLKGGNEKLFF
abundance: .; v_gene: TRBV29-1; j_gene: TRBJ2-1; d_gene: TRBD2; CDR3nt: TGCAGCGCCCAAGCCGGGACTAGCGATCCTAATGAGCAGTTCTTC; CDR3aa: CSAQAGTSDPNEQFF
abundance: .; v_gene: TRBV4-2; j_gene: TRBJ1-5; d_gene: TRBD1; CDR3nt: TGTGCCAGCAGCCAAGATCCGGGCAGGGGGCTCGAAGGCAATCAGCCCCAGCATTTT; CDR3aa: CASSQDPGRGLEGNQPQHF
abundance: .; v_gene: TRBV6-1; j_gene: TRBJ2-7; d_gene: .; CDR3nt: TGTGCCAGCAGGGGCGTGAGGGCAGCCTACGAGCAGTACTTC; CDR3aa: CASRGVRAAYEQYF
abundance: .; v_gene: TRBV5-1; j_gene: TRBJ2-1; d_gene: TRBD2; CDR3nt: TGCGCCAGCAGCTCATACCCGGGACTAGCGGGACGATTGAGCTCCTACAATGAGCAGTTCTTC; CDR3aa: CASSSYPGLAGRLSSYNEQFF
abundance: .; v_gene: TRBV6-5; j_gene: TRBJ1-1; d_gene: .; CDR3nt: TGTGCCAGCAGGCCCATCAGGGAAAGCACTGAAGCTTTCTTT; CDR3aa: CASRPIRESTEAFF
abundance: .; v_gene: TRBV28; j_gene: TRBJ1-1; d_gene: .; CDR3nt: TGTGCCAGCAGTTGGCCGGGCACTGAAGCTTTCTTT; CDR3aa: CASSWPGTEAFF
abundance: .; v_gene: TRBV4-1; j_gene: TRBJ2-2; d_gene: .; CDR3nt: TGCGCCAGCAGCCAAGATCCGGTTCTCGGGACCGGGGAGCTGTTTTTT; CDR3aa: CASSQDPVLGTGELFF
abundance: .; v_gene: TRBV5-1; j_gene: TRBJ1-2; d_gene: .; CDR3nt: TGCGCCAGCAGCTTGGTGGTGGCCCCTAAGCCCTATGGCTACACCTTC; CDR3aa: CASSLVVAPKPYGYTF
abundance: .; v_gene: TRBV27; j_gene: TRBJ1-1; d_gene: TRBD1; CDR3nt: TGTGCCAGCAGTCCGATCGGGACAGGGGAAGCTTTCTTT; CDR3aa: CASSPIGTGEAFF
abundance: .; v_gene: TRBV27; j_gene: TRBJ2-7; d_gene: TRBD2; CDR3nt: TGTGCCAGCAGTCCCCGGGAGGGAGCCTACTACGAGCAGTACTTC; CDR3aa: CASSPREGAYYEQYF
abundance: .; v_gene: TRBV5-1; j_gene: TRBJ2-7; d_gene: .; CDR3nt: TGCGCCAGCAGTCTGGTGACGTCGGGGGAGCAGTACTTC; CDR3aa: CASSLVTSGEQYF
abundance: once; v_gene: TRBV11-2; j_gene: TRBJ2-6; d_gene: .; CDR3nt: TGTGCCAGCTTGTCTGGGGCCAACGTCCTGACTTTC; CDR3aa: CASLSGANVLTF
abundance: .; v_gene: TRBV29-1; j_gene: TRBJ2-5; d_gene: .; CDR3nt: TGCAGCGTTGATATAGGGGGGGGAGGACAAGAGACCCAGTACTTC; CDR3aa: CSVDIGGGGQETQYF
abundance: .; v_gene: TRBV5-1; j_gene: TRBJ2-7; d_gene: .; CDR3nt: TGCGCCAGCAGCTTGGATACAGAACTCTCCTACGAGCAGTACTTC; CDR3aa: CASSLDTELSYEQYF
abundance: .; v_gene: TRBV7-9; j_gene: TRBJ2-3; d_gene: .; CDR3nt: TGTGCCAGCAGCTCCGGGTCGGAGGGTTCGAGCACAGATACGCAGTATTTT; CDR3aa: CASSSGSEGSSTDTQYF
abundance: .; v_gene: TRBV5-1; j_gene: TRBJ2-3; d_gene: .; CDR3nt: TGCGCCAGCAGCTTGGTGGGGGCCGGGGGCACAGATACGCAGTATTTT; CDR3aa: CASSLVGAGGTDTQYF
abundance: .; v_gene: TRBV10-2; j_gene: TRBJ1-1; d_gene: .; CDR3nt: TGCGCCAGCAGTGAGTTTGACGGAACGAACACTGAAGCTTTCTTT; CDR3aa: CASSEFDGTNTEAFF
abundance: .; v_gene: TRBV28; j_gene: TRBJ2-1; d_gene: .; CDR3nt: TGTGCCAGCAGACGAGAGGACACCGGGAACAATGAGCAGTTCTTC; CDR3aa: CASRREDTGNNEQFF
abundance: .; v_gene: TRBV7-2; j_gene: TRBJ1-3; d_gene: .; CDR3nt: TGTGCCAGCAGCTTAATAAGGGACTCTGGAAACACCATATATTTT; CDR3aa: CASSLIRDSGNTIYF
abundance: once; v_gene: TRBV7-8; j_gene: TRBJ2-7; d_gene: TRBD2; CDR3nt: TGTGCCAGCAGCCCTACTGGACTAGCGGGAGAGTTCGAGCAGTACTTC; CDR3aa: CASSPTGLAGEFEQYF
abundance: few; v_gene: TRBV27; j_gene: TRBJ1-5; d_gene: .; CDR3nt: TGTGCCAGCAGTTTGGCCGGGGAGGGTCAGCCCCAGCATTTT; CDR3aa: CASSLAGEGQPQHF
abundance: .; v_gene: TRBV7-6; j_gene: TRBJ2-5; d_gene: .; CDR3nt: TGTGCCAGCAGCCAACTAGGGTGGGAGGAGCAAGAGACCCAGTACTTC; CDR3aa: CASSQLGWEEQETQYF
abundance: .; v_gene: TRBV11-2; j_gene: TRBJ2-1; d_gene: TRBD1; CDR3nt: TGTGCCAGCAGCGGACCGGACAGGGGGCTCTACAATGAGCAGTTCTTC; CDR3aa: CASSGPDRGLYNEQFF
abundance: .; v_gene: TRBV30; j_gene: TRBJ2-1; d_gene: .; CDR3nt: TGTGCCTGGAGTCCAGGGACTCCTAGGCCGTTAAGGGGTGAGCAGTTCTTC; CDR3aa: CAWSPGTPRPLRGEQFF
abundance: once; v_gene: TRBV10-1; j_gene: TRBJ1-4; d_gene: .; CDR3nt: TGCGCCAGCAGCGGGACTGAGAATGAAAAACTGTTTTTT; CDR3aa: CASSGTENEKLFF
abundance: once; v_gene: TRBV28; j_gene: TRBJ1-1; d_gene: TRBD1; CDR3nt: TGTGCCAGCAGTACCACAGGGGGCGACACTGAAGCTTTCTTT; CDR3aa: CASSTTGGDTEAFF
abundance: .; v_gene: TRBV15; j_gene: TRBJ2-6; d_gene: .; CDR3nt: TGTGCCACCAGCAGAGAGTCGGGGGTTGGGGCCAACGTCCTGACTTTC; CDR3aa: CATSRESGVGANVLTF
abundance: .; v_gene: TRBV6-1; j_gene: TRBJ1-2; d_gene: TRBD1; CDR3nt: TGTGCCAGCAGTGAATCCAGGACAGGGGGGGCTAGGAGCTACACCTTC; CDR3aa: CASSESRTGGARSYTF
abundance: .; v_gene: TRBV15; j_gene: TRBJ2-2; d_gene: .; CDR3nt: TGTGCCACCAGCAGAGATCCCCCCTCGAGCTACATTCAGAACACCGGGGAGCTGTTTTTT; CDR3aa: CATSRDPPSSYIQNTGELFF
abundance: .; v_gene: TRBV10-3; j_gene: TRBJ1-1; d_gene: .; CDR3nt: TGTGCCATTAAACCGGTCTCAAGGAACACTGAAGCTTTCTTT; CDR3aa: CAIKPVSRNTEAFF
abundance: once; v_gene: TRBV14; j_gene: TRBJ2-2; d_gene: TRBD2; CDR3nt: TGTGCCAGCAGCCCCGCGGGAGGGGTCACCGGGGAGCTGTTTTTT; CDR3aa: CASSPAGGVTGELFF
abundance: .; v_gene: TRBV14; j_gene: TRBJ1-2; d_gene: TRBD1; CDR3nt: TGTGCCAGCAGCCAAAGTGGGACAGGGGATGGCTACACCTTC; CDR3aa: CASSQSGTGDGYTF
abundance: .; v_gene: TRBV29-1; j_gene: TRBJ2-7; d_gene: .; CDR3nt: TGCAGCGCCCACAGGGGAGGGTACGAGCAGTACTTC; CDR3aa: CSAHRGGYEQYF
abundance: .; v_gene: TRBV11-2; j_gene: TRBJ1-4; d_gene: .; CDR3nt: TGTGCCAGCAGCTTCACCTTAACTAATGAAAAACTGTTTTTT; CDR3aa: CASSFTLTNEKLFF
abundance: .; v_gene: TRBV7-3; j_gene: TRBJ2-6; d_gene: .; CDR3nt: TGTGCCAGCAGCAAATATCCTCTACAGGGAAGCCTCACTGGGGCCAACGTCCTGACTTTC; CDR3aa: CASSKYPLQGSLTGANVLTF
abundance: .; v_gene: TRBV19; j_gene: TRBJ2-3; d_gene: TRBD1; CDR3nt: TGTGCCAGTAGTATTAGGGGGCATTACACAGATACGCAGTATTTT; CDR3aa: CASSIRGHYTDTQYF
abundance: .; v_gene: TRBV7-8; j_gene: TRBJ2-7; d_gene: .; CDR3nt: TGTGCCAGCAGCTTACCGAGGGGCGAGCAGTACTTC; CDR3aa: CASSLPRGEQYF
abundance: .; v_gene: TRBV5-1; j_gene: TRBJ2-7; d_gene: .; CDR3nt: TGCGCCAGCAGCTTGGGTCCTCCTATCCACTACGAGCAGTACTTC; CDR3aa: CASSLGPPIHYEQYF
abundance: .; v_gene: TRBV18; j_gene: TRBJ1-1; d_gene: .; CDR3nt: TGTGCCAGCTCACGCCAGGGGCGGCTGAACACTGAAGCTTTCTTT; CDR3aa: CASSRQGRLNTEAFF
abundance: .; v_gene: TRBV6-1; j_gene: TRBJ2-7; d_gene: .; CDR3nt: TGTGCCAGCAAGTCAGGGGAGAGCTCCTACGAGCAGTACTTC; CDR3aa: CASKSGESSYEQYF